These 25 T cell receptor beta chains share one sample of origin, sequenced in a study of vaccination effects on CD4 cells after COVID-19. Libraries were prepared by immunoSEQ multiplex PCR; TCRdb keeps only in-frame clonotypes and omits some of them. The data show over 45,000 clones, about two thirds seen once. These receptors are not linked to any known antigen. Antigen-specific CD4+ T cells were expanded (with viral peptide pools) by the ViraFEST assay ahead of sequencing. Following an approximately ten-day culture, CD4+ T cells were purified. Testing of the vaccine recipients showed negative nucleocapsid antibodies and no prior SARS-CoV-2 infection. The material sequenced was CD4+ T cells from PBMCs cultured with SARS-CoV-2 spike peptides, taken before COVID-19 vaccination. All receptors derive from a human donor who received a COVID-19 vaccine.

This chain connects TRBV5-5 to TRBJ2-5; maybe TRBD2 (6 bases). The ends were cut back, 0 bases at V and 5 bases at J, with 8 bases in the middle. The germline V gene has CDR1 SGHKS and CDR2 YYEKEE (reference sequence). The CDR3 spans 13 residues. CDR3 sequence (DNA): TGTGCCAGCAGCTTGGCCGCGGGGGAGACCCAGTACTTC. It encodes CASSLAAGETQYF.

There are a few counts of this clone. The chain has TRBV7-2 and TRBJ1-2; D is possibly TRBD1 (6 bases). CDR1 and CDR2 (germline): SGHTA, FQGNSA. Trimming took off 5 bases at V and 2 bases at J, with 12 bases between the two ends. This CDR3 comprises 14 residues. The DNA for the CDR3 is TGTGCCAGCAGCCCGGGAGGACAGAACTATGGCTACACCTTC. This encodes CASSPGGQNYGYTF.

The V gene is TRBV5-1, the J gene TRBJ2-2, with 10 bases identical to TRBD1. Germline trimming cut 4 bases from V and 3 bases from J; bases unmatched to any gene: 3. CDR3 length equals 15 residues. The V gene's germline CDR1 is SGHRS and CDR2 YFSETQ. CDR3 DNA sequence: TGCGCCAGCAGCCCCGGGACAGGGGACACCGGGGAGCTGTTTTTT. Translation: CASSPGTGDTGELFF.

CDR3 coding DNA: TGTGCCTGGAGTGTACGTAACGGTCCCACGGATGGCTACACCTTC. This translates into CAWSVRNGPTDGYTF. The V call is TRBV30, the J call TRBJ1-2; no firm D call. The CDR3 has 15 residues. Germline V gene sequence: CDR1 GTSNPN, CDR2 SVGIG (reference sequence). Trimming pared 0 bases from V and 6 bases from J, leaving 17 bases between.

The chain recombines TRBV6-1 with TRBJ2-1; D uncertain. V shed 1 base and J shed 7 bases, with 17 bases lying between them. Germline lookup yields CDR1 MNHNS and CDR2 SASEGT. This CDR3 contains 16 residues. CDR3 DNA sequence: TGTGCCAGCAGTGAAGAGGACGATGGCTTGGTGAATGAGCAGTTCTTC. Translating it yields CASSEEDDGLVNEQFF.

This clone was seen a handful of times. V and J are TRBV13 and TRBJ2-1; TRBD2 agrees at 13 bases. This CDR3 has 18 residues. With V trimmed by 5 bases and J by 9 bases, 16 bases remained unmatched. Germline V CDR1 and CDR2: PRHDT, FYEKMQ (reference sequence). The CDR3 spells CASSHTGRTSGRVGEQFF. The DNA for the CDR3 is TGTGCCAGCAGCCACACGGGCCGGACTAGCGGGAGAGTAGGTGAGCAGTTCTTC.

The chain recombines TRBV7-2 with TRBJ1-6, with TRBD1 matching over 8 bases. Germline assignment: CDR1 SGHTA and CDR2 FQGNSA. V was clipped by 3 bases and J by 0 bases; unmatched bases: 7. The CDR3 totals 18 residues. The CDR3 region is CASSLGTGILSYNSPLHF. DNA for the CDR3: TGTGCCAGCAGCTTGGGGACAGGAATACTCTCCTATAATTCACCCCTCCACTTT.

This clone showed up many times. The J gene is TRBJ2-2, the V gene TRBV14; unclear D gene. This CDR3 has 13 amino acids. V lost 7 bases and J lost 2, with 8 bases in between. Germline values: CDR1 SGHDN, CDR2 FVKESK. The CDR3 here is CASTNINTGELFF. The CDR3 DNA follows: TGTGCCAGCACAAATATAAACACCGGGGAGCTGTTTTTT.

The CDR3 coding sequence is TGTGCCAGCAGTTACTCGGCTACCGGGACTAGACGTACGCAGTATTTT. It translates to CASSYSATGTRRTQYF. The chain carries TRBV6-5 and TRBJ2-3; 8 bases are shared with TRBD2. Trimming took 0 bases from V and 8 from J; bases not matched to a gene: 10. This CDR3 is 16 amino acids long. Germline-derived CDR1 and CDR2 are MNHEY and SVGAGI.

As DNA, the CDR3 is TGCGCCAGCAGTGTGACAGCCAACACCGGGGAGCTGTTTTTT. It codes for CASSVTANTGELFF. The chain is built from TRBV10-2 and TRBJ2-2, with D possibly matching TRBD1 (5 bases). The CDR3 is 14 amino acids. From germline, CDR1 is WSHSY and CDR2 SAAADI. Trimming cost V 4 bases and J 2 bases, with 8 bases left between them.

This clone has just a few counts. V is TRBV4-1 and J is TRBJ2-3; D is uncertain. Germline V gene sequence: CDR1 MGHRA, CDR2 YSYEKL. This CDR3 spans 16 amino acids. Trimming shortened V by 1 base and J by 1 base, and 12 bases separated the two germline ends. CDR3 amino acids: CASSQAEGRRTDTQYF. The CDR3 DNA is TGCGCCAGCAGCCAAGCTGAAGGGCGGCGCACAGATACGCAGTATTTT.

The CDR3 loop is CASSVSAGPQETQYF. CDR3 nucleotide sequence: TGTGCCAGCAGCGTAAGTGCTGGACCCCAAGAGACCCAGTACTTC. The V and J genes are TRBV9 and TRBJ2-5, with D unclear. V was clipped by 1 base and J by 1 base, with 11 bases between them. CDR1 and CDR2 (germline): SGDLS, YYNGEE. The CDR3 runs 15 residues.

J is TRBJ2-2 and V is TRBV5-6; 8 nucleotides line up with TRBD2. Germline CDR1 and CDR2: SGHDT and YYEEEE. The junction had 3 bases not matched to a gene; V was cut back by 1 base and J by 4 bases. The CDR3 is made up of 15 amino acids. The CDR3 reads CASSLTGRVTGELFF. In DNA form, the CDR3 reads TGTGCCAGCAGCTTGACCGGGAGGGTCACCGGGGAGCTGTTTTTT.

The rearrangement joins TRBV7-2 to TRBJ1-6; 8 bases are a match to TRBD1. The ends lost 5 bases at V and 6 bases at J; junction bases unmatched: 12. Germline V gene lookup returns CDR1 SGHTA and CDR2 FQGNSA. This CDR3 region has 17 residues. This chain's CDR3 is CASSPGGGGRVNSPLHF. The CDR3 coding sequence is TGTGCCAGCAGCCCAGGGGGCGGGGGAAGAGTTAATTCACCCCTCCACTTT. The full variable domain, in which reference TRBV7-2 and TRBJ1-6 provide the parts outside the CDR3, is GAGVSQSPSNKVTEKGKDVELRCDPISGHTALYWYRQSLGQGLEFLIYFQGNSAPDKSGLPSDRFSAERTGGSVSTLTIQRTQQEDSAVYLCASSPGGGGRVNSPLHFGNGTRLTVT.

This clone was counted between two and nine times. This chain uses TRBV5-5 with TRBJ1-3; D is unresolved. Looked up from germline, CDR1 is SGHKS and CDR2 is YYEKEE (reference sequence). The CDR3 sequence is 15 residues long. Deletions cut 0 bases from V and 2 bases from J, with 9 bases between. Here the CDR3 reads CASSLERFPGNTIYF. Written as DNA, the CDR3 is TGTGCCAGCAGCTTGGAGAGGTTTCCTGGAAACACCATATATTTT. The entire variable domain, with the rest obtained from reference TRBV5-5 and TRBJ1-3, is as follows: DAGVTQSPTHLIKTRGQQVTLRCSPISGHKSVSWYQQVLGQGPQFIFQYYEKEERGRGNFPDRFSARQFPNYSSELNVNALLLGDSALYLCASSLERFPGNTIYFGEGSWLTVV.

This chain uses TRBV4-1 with TRBJ2-2; the D gene is possibly TRBD2 (6 bases). CDR3 length: 16 amino acids. The germline gives CDR1 MGHRA, CDR2 YSYEKL. The germline V and J ends were trimmed by 4 bases and 6 bases, with 18 bases remaining between them. This CDR3 is CASSRKLGREAGELFF. The CDR3 DNA reads TGCGCCAGCAGCCGGAAACTAGGCAGGGAGGCCGGGGAGCTGTTTTTT.

The chain couples TRBV2 to TRBJ1-1; a weak D match, TRBD1 (5 bases). There are 11 residues in the CDR3. Germline V gene data show CDR1 as SNHLY and CDR2 as FYNNEI. The CDR3: CAMTENTEAFF. The DNA of the CDR3 is TGTGCGATGACAGAGAACACTGAAGCTTTCTTT.

The chain couples TRBV11-2 to TRBJ1-6, with a tentative D call TRBD1 (5 bases). The CDR3 consists of 15 residues. Trimming removed 5 bases from V and 7 bases from J, with 15 bases in between. Per the germline V gene, CDR1 is SGHAT and CDR2 is FQNNGV. The CDR3 region has the DNA TGTGCCAGCAGCCGCAGCCGGGACCGAAATTCACCCCTCCACTTT. It yields the protein CASSRSRDRNSPLHF. The whole variable domain, remainder taken from reference TRBV11-2 and TRBJ1-6, is EAGVAQSPRYKIIEKRQSVAFWCNPISGHATLYWYQQILGQGPKLLIQFQNNGVVDDSQLPKDRFSAERLKGVDSTLKIQPAKLEDSAVYLCASSRSRDRNSPLHFGNGTRLTVT.

The chain has TRBV20-1 and TRBJ1-2, with a weak D call TRBD1 (6 bases). The CDR3 runs to 13 residues. Germline V gene data show CDR1 as DFQATT and CDR2 as SNEGSKA (reference sequence). The ends were cut back, 3 bases at V and 3 bases at J, with 11 bases in the middle. Here the CDR3 DNA reads TGCAGTGCTAGTGAACCAGGGGACTATGGCTACACCTTC. It encodes CSASEPGDYGYTF.

V usage is TRBV11-2 and J usage is TRBJ1-2; D may be TRBD1 (5 bases). Germline CDR1 is SGHAT and CDR2 is FQNNGV. The ends were cut back, 7 bases at V and 8 bases at J, with 23 bases in the middle. The CDR3 totals 15 residues. As DNA, the CDR3 is TGTGCCAGCACCCCCCTCCGGGGGAGATCCCGCGGCTACACCTTC. Its translation: CASTPLRGRSRGYTF.

The V and J genes are TRBV5-4 and TRBJ2-7; D is ambiguous. This CDR3 has 12 residues. Germline V gene data show CDR1 as SGHNT and CDR2 as YYREEE (reference sequence). V lost 0 bases, J lost 6 bases, and 7 bases lay in between. The CDR3 region is CASSLVGSEQYF. CDR3 nucleotides: TGTGCCAGCAGCTTGGTGGGTTCCGAGCAGTACTTC.

The sample holds one count of this clone. The CDR3 sequence is CASSWQQGETQYF. The DNA for the CDR3 is TGTGCCAGCAGTTGGCAGCAGGGAGAGACCCAGTACTTC. The chain is built from TRBV6-2 or TRBV6-3 and TRBJ2-5; D perhaps matches TRBD1 (5 bases). This CDR3 region has 13 residues. Germline CDR1 is MNHEY and CDR2 is SVGEGT. Between the trimmed V and J ends, which lost 4 bases and 4 bases, there was a span of 10 bases.

The chain is built from TRBV5-5 and TRBJ2-7; D remains ambiguous. This CDR3 is 15 amino acids long. V was cut by 0 bases and J by 2 bases, with 12 bases left in between. Germline CDR1 reads SGHKS; CDR2 reads YYEKEE (reference sequence). CDR3 in amino acids: CASSLGGDTPYEQYF. CDR3 DNA: TGTGCCAGCAGCTTGGGAGGCGACACCCCCTACGAGCAGTACTTC.

The gene calls are TRBV19 and TRBJ2-2; no reliable D call. Trimming left V 3 bases short and J 6 bases short, with 8 bases between. The CDR3 is 13 residues long. CDR1 LNHDA and CDR2 SQIVND come from the germline V gene (reference sequence). DNA for the CDR3: TGTGCCAGTAGTATGCGATCACCCGGGGAGCTGTTTTTT. This sequence encodes CASSMRSPGELFF.

This sequence joins TRBV9 and TRBJ1-2, with TRBD1 matching over 7 bases. Germline V lookup: CDR1 SGDLS, CDR2 YYNGEE. V was pared by 2 bases and J by 7 bases, with 5 bases of the junction left unmatched. The CDR3 extends over 13 amino acids. The CDR3 nucleotides read TGTGCCAGCAGCGTTGAGGGGGCTGGTGGCTACACCTTC. Translation gives CASSVEGAGGYTF.